This T cell receptor (beta chain) was observed in a study of shared clonotypes between healthy human individuals. Method: immunoSEQ multiplex PCR; TCRdb's copy keeps in-frame clones and lacks some. The sample carries around 690,000 clones, about 90% recorded once. Germline CDR1 and CDR2: SGHRS and YFSETQ. With 3 bases clipped from V and 7 bases from J, the junction kept 7 bases outside the gene matches. The length of the CDR3 is 16 residues. The specimen sequenced was memory CD8+ T cells from PBMCs. The subset here: CD45RO+ cells pooled with CCR7-negative TemRA cells. This sequence originates from a man younger than 35 in good health. Some clones in this sample may be carry-over from other donors' samples. V is TRBV5-1 and J is TRBJ2-1; TRBD2 agrees at 13 bases. Here the CDR3 reads CASSSRTSGRGNEQFF. For the CDR3, the DNA is TGCGCCAGCAGCTCGAGGACTAGCGGGAGAGGGAATGAGCAGTTCTTC.